Listed below are T cell receptor beta chains from one sample, sequenced in a study of blood T cell repertoires in COVID-19. Sequencing used immunoSEQ multiplex PCR; TCRdb keeps in-frame clones, though not all of them. Among some 520,000 clones listed, approximately 89% were seen once. Specimen: peripheral blood. The origin of the receptors is a young man with COVID-19, enrolled during active disease. CDR3s include the opening cysteine and the closing phenylalanine or tryptophan. Fields, in order: CDR3 DNA, CDR3 protein, J gene, D gene, V gene, clone size. A D gene is named only where the DNA matches it firmly. Clone sizes are given selectively: once, few, many, or a class where the clone is expanded.

CDR3 DNA: TGTGCCAGTAGTATTGGCGGGGGCCCCAATCAGCCCCAGCATTTT
CDR3 protein: CASSIGGGPNQPQHF
J gene: TRBJ1-5
D gene: NA
V gene: TRBV19
clone size: NA

CDR3 DNA: TGTGCCAGCAGTTACGCCGGAGGAGGATACTACGAGCAGTACTTC
CDR3 protein: CASSYAGGGYYEQYF
J gene: TRBJ2-7
D gene: NA
V gene: TRBV6-5
clone size: NA

CDR3 DNA: TGTGCCAGCGGGGGGAGCTCTGGGGCCAACGTCCTGACTTTC
CDR3 protein: CASGGSSGANVLTF
J gene: TRBJ2-6
D gene: NA
V gene: TRBV3-1/TRBV3-2
clone size: NA

CDR3 DNA: TGTGCCAGCTCGCCTATCGAACAGGGGGCCACTGAAGCTTTCTTT
CDR3 protein: CASSPIEQGATEAFF
J gene: TRBJ1-1
D gene: TRBD1
V gene: TRBV18
clone size: NA

CDR3 DNA: TGTGCCAGCTCACGCGACAGGGATGGCTACACCTTC
CDR3 protein: CASSRDRDGYTF
J gene: TRBJ1-2
D gene: TRBD1
V gene: TRBV18
clone size: NA

CDR3 DNA: TGTGCCAGCAGTAAGTTACAGGGAGTAGGGACTGAAGCTTTCTTT
CDR3 protein: CASSKLQGVGTEAFF
J gene: TRBJ1-1
D gene: NA
V gene: TRBV6-5
clone size: NA

CDR3 DNA: TGTGCCTGGAGTGTACAAAGTAAAGACTATGGCTACACCTTC
CDR3 protein: CAWSVQSKDYGYTF
J gene: TRBJ1-2
D gene: NA
V gene: TRBV30
clone size: NA

CDR3 DNA: TGCAGTGCTAGAGATTCCGAAACACCTCTCTTC
CDR3 protein: CSARDSETPLF
J gene: TRBJ1-2
D gene: NA
V gene: TRBV20-1
clone size: NA

CDR3 DNA: TGTGCCAGTAGTAGGGGTCAGGGGGTCAACTCCTATGGCTACACCTTC
CDR3 protein: CASSRGQGVNSYGYTF
J gene: TRBJ1-2
D gene: TRBD1
V gene: TRBV19
clone size: NA

CDR3 DNA: TGCGCCAGCAGCTTGGCGGGGGTCGAGACAGATACGCAGTATTTT
CDR3 protein: CASSLAGVETDTQYF
J gene: TRBJ2-3
D gene: NA
V gene: TRBV5-1
clone size: NA

CDR3 DNA: TGTGCCAGCAGTGAGGGCAGCGAAGCTTTCTTT
CDR3 protein: CASSEGSEAFF
J gene: TRBJ1-1
D gene: NA
V gene: TRBV6-1
clone size: NA

CDR3 DNA: TGTGCCAGCAGCGTAGGGGCTGGACAGGTTCAAGAGACCCAGTACTTC
CDR3 protein: CASSVGAGQVQETQYF
J gene: TRBJ2-5
D gene: TRBD1
V gene: TRBV9
clone size: NA

CDR3 DNA: TGTGCCAGCTCCCCGGGTGCCTACAATGAGCAGTTCTTC
CDR3 protein: CASSPGAYNEQFF
J gene: TRBJ2-1
D gene: NA
V gene: TRBV18
clone size: NA

CDR3 DNA: TGTGCCAGCAGCTGGGACAGGGGTGATGAGCAGTTCTTC
CDR3 protein: CASSWDRGDEQFF
J gene: TRBJ2-1
D gene: TRBD1
V gene: TRBV5-4
clone size: NA

CDR3 DNA: TGCGCCAGCAGCTGGACTAGCGGGAGTAGTAATGAGCAGTTCTTC
CDR3 protein: CASSWTSGSSNEQFF
J gene: TRBJ2-1
D gene: TRBD2
V gene: TRBV5-1
clone size: once

CDR3 DNA: TGTGCCAGCAGCTCAAACCTGGGGACAGTTGGCTACACCTTC
CDR3 protein: CASSSNLGTVGYTF
J gene: TRBJ1-2
D gene: TRBD1
V gene: TRBV5-6
clone size: NA

CDR3 DNA: TGCGCCAGCAGCAGTGCAGGAGGGCAAGAGACCCAGTACTTC
CDR3 protein: CASSSAGGQETQYF
J gene: TRBJ2-5
D gene: NA
V gene: TRBV5-1
clone size: NA

CDR3 DNA: TGTGCCAGCAGCTCGACAGGGGGCTTCCCTGGCTACACCTTC
CDR3 protein: CASSSTGGFPGYTF
J gene: TRBJ1-2
D gene: TRBD1
V gene: TRBV7-9
clone size: once

CDR3 DNA: TGTGCCAGCAGTGACTTTGCGGGAGGGGTCAGCCCTGAGCAGTTCTTC
CDR3 protein: CASSDFAGGVSPEQFF
J gene: TRBJ2-1
D gene: TRBD2
V gene: TRBV2
clone size: NA

CDR3 DNA: TGTGCCAGCAGTCCGGGACAGGGTATAGTTCAGCCCCAGCATTTT
CDR3 protein: CASSPGQGIVQPQHF
J gene: TRBJ1-5
D gene: TRBD1
V gene: TRBV27
clone size: once

CDR3 DNA: TGTGCCAGCAGCTTGGCAGGGGGTCGTTCCAATGAGCAGTTCTTC
CDR3 protein: CASSLAGGRSNEQFF
J gene: TRBJ2-1
D gene: TRBD1
V gene: TRBV5-5
clone size: few

CDR3 DNA: TGTGCCAGCAGCCCCCCGGGACAGGGTTTAGGCTACACCTTC
CDR3 protein: CASSPPGQGLGYTF
J gene: TRBJ1-2
D gene: TRBD1
V gene: TRBV3-1/TRBV3-2
clone size: NA

CDR3 DNA: TGTGCCAGCAGTTTAAATGGAGTGACAGGGCAGTTCTTC
CDR3 protein: CASSLNGVTGQFF
J gene: TRBJ2-1
D gene: NA
V gene: TRBV27
clone size: NA

CDR3 DNA: TGTGCCAGCAGAGCAAGCGGGAGGGCCACAGATACGCAGTATTTT
CDR3 protein: CASRASGRATDTQYF
J gene: TRBJ2-3
D gene: TRBD2
V gene: TRBV6-5
clone size: NA

CDR3 DNA: TGCGCCAGCAGTGAGCCGGCGGGCACTGAAGCTTTCTTT
CDR3 protein: CASSEPAGTEAFF
J gene: TRBJ1-1
D gene: NA
V gene: TRBV10-2
clone size: once

CDR3 DNA: TGTGCCATCACAGGGTTTTCCACCGGGGAGCTGTTTTTT
CDR3 protein: CAITGFSTGELFF
J gene: TRBJ2-2
D gene: NA
V gene: TRBV6-5
clone size: NA

CDR3 DNA: TGTGCCAGTGCCGGCCGGGGACAGGGGATTGGGGAGACCCAGTACTTC
CDR3 protein: CASAGRGQGIGETQYF
J gene: TRBJ2-5
D gene: TRBD1
V gene: TRBV19
clone size: NA

CDR3 DNA: TGTGCCACCAGTGACAGCTATGGCTACACCTTC
CDR3 protein: CATSDSYGYTF
J gene: TRBJ1-2
D gene: NA
V gene: TRBV24-1
clone size: NA

CDR3 DNA: TGTGCCAGCAGTTATGCGAGGGACAGTGCCTACGAGCAGTACTTC
CDR3 protein: CASSYARDSAYEQYF
J gene: TRBJ2-7
D gene: TRBD1
V gene: TRBV6-5
clone size: NA